This record covers a single T cell receptor beta chain. Germline-derived CDR1 and CDR2 are SGHTS and YDEGEE. This CDR3 comprises 15 residues. The trim removed 0 bases at V and 6 bases at J, leaving 6 bases unmatched. This record comes from a study of blood T cell repertoires in COVID-19. Clones were read by immunoSEQ multiplex PCR, and TCRdb kept only the in-frame ones, dropping some. The repertoire includes about 280,000 clones, about four fifths of them detected once, and 5% sits in the top ten. V is TRBV5-8 and J is TRBJ1-5; 7 bases are a match to TRBD1. The specimen was PBMCs or T cells enriched from blood (not recorded which). This TCR came from a man aged 40-49 years who had been exposed to COVID-19. The CDR3 coding sequence is TGTGCCAGCAGCTTGGCCAGGGGGTATAGTCAGCCCCAGCATTTT. Amino acid sequence: CASSLARGYSQPQHF.